This TCR beta chain was sequenced for a study of response to subunit inactivated influenza vaccine. This clonotype was picked up a small number of times. TCRdb analysed the RT-PCR reads with MiXCR anew, one entry per CDR3 protein. The repertoire holds about 540,000 distinct CDR3 sequences, with under 25% as singletons. This sample was shared with a second study, whose subject was T cells expressing NK-cell markers. Per that paper: The authors made TCR beta cDNA libraries by 5'RACE template switching. This switching added a universal primer site and UMIs. Most of the eight sequenced donors were HCMV-seropositive; one was seronegative.

The specimen was CD4+ T cells sorted from PBMCs, collected less than 13 days after vaccination. The sequence derives from a middle-aged man who received an inactivated influenza vaccine.

CDR3 protein: CASTGQGTEKLFF. CDR3 in DNA: TGTGCCAGCACGGGACAGGGCACTGAAAAACTGTTTTTT. V is TRBV2 and J is TRBJ1-4; 9 bases line up with TRBD1. Germline CDR1 reads SNHLY; CDR2 reads FYNNEI. The CDR3 runs to 13 residues. Trimming at V came to 7 bases and at J to 7 bases, leaving 4 bases not matched to a gene.